Sequencing of this TCR beta chain was carried out in a study of blood T cell repertoires in COVID-19. Whole-study context: COVID-19 samples, acute and convalescent, were from the United States, Italy and Spain. T cells, B-cell-depleted T cells, or PBMCs provided the cDNA or gDNA that served as material.

The CDR3 contains 14 residues. Germline V lookup: CDR1 KGHDR, CDR2 SFDVKD. V was shortened by 3 bases and J by 3 bases, with 8 bases between the two germline ends. Authors' methods: Estimation of nucleated cell counts was performed using reference gene primer amplification. The repertoire was sequenced with immunoSEQ multiplex PCR; TCRdb's copy has only in-frame clones and lacks some. Clone size and the V and J calls come from that table; the DNA yielded D and trimming. The data show about 55,000 clones, roughly 85% seen once. The clonotype comes from a human donor in a cohort sampled during active COVID-19. The chain joins TRBV24-1 to TRBJ2-1; the D is unclear. Sequencing was done on a sample of peripheral blood. This chain's CDR3 is CATSDPPSYNEQFF. CDR3 nucleotides: TGTGCCACCAGTGATCCCCCCAGCTACAATGAGCAGTTCTTC.